The entry below describes one TCR beta chain. This specimen comes from a study of blood T cell repertoires in COVID-19. As for the study in general: Samples representing acute and convalescent COVID-19 were sourced from the United States, Italy and Spain. T cells, B-cell-depleted T cells, or PBMCs supplied cDNA or gDNA.

In the original analysis: Cell counts per sample came from amplifying reference gene primers. Profiling relied on immunoSEQ multiplex PCR, and the TCRdb table lists in-frame clones only, not all of them. For V, J and clone size, that table is used; D and trimming come from the DNA. The data hold over 120,000 clones, with around 89% observed a single time. Germline-derived CDR1 and CDR2 are KGHSH and LQKENI. This CDR3 has 14 residues. V was trimmed by 3 bases and J by 4 bases, leaving 12 bases between them. The sample consisted of peripheral blood. The chain links TRBV18 to TRBJ1-1; unclear D gene. This receptor was identified in a man aged 55 to 70 with active or convalescent COVID-19. The CDR3 protein is CASSPAEVATEAFF. The CDR3 DNA is TGTGCCAGCTCACCTGCGGAGGTGGCCACTGAAGCTTTCTTT.